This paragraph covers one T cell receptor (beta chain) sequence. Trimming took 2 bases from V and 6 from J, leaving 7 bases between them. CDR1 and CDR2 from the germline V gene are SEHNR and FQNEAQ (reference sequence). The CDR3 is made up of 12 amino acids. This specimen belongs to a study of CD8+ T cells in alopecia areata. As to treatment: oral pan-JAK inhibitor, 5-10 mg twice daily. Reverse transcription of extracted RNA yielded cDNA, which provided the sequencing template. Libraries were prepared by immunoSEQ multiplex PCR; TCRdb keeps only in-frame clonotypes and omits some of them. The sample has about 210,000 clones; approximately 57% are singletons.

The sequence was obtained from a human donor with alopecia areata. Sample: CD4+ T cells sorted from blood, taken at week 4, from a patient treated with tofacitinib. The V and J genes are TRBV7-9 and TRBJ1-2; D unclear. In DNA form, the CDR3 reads TGTGCCAGCAGCTTATCCGGAGATGGCTACACCTTC. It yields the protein CASSLSGDGYTF. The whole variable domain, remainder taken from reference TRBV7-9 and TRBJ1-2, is DTGVSQNPRHKITKRGQNVTFRCDPISEHNRLYWYRQTLGQGPEFLTYFQNEAQLEKSRLLSDRFSAERPKGSFSTLEIQRTEQGDSAMYLCASSLSGDGYTFGSGTRLTVV.